These T cell receptor beta chains were read from a single sample in a study of cytomegalovirus exposure and HLA in healthy donors. Profiled with immunoSEQ multiplex PCR; TCRdb holds only in-frame clones, not every one. The table includes 55,000 to 75,000 clones, 91% detected once. Sample: PBMCs. The receptor set was obtained from a man aged 18 to 29 in good health and CMV-seronegative. The CDR3 runs from the conserved cysteine through the conserved F or W. D genes are given only for firm matches. Clone size is stated in some rows and not others, as once, few, many or a class when expanded.

>TRBV2|NA|NA|TRBJ2-5
CASSGGLQETQYF
TGTGCCAGCAGTGGGGGACTTCAAGAGACCCAGTACTTC
>TRBV5-1|NA|NA|TRBJ2-3
CASSLTSPSRGDTQYF
TGCGCCAGCAGCTTGACTAGCCCCTCGAGAGGTGATACGCAGTATTTT
>TRBV11-2|TRBD1|NA|TRBJ2-1
CASSVSGTGGFNEQFF
TGTGCCAGCAGCGTATCCGGGACAGGGGGCTTCAATGAGCAGTTCTTC
>TRBV2|NA|NA|TRBJ1-5
CASSEAIPGGSGNQPQHF
TGTGCCAGCAGTGAAGCGATACCCGGGGGGAGTGGGAATCAGCCCCAGCATTTT
>TRBV6-5|NA|NA|TRBJ1-2
CASSLQGYSGYTF
TGTGCCAGCAGCCTCCAGGGTTACTCTGGCTACACCTTC
>TRBV18|NA|NA|TRBJ1-4
CASSPRTGHALNEKLFF
TGTGCCAGCTCACCACGAACAGGTCATGCACTTAATGAAAAACTGTTTTTT
>TRBV19|NA|NA|TRBJ2-6
CASSIEGRSSGANVLTF
TGTGCCAGTAGTATAGAGGGGCGGAGCTCTGGGGCCAACGTCCTGACTTTC
>TRBV7-3|TRBD2|NA|TRBJ2-7
CASSSTGGEQYF
TGTGCCAGCAGCTCGACGGGGGGCGAGCAGTACTTC
>TRBV11-1|NA|NA|TRBJ1-4
CASSFSQSNEKLFF
TGTGCCAGCAGCTTCTCACAGAGTAATGAAAAACTGTTTTTT
>TRBV7-9|TRBD1|NA|TRBJ2-3
CASSLGLQGSDTQYF
TGTGCCAGCAGCCTTGGGTTACAGGGGTCAGATACGCAGTATTTT
>TRBV7-9|NA|once|TRBJ2-5
CASSLKQETQYF
TGTGCCAGCAGCCTAAAACAAGAGACCCAGTACTTC
>TRBV13|TRBD1|NA|TRBJ2-2
CASSYLTGGGTGELFF
TGTGCCAGCAGCTATCTCACAGGGGGAGGCACCGGGGAGCTGTTTTTT
>TRBV6-1|NA|NA|TRBJ2-3
CAIPGLPSTDTQYF
TGTGCCATTCCAGGGCTCCCTAGCACAGATACGCAGTATTTT
>TRBV7-2|NA|once|TRBJ2-3
CASSLWAGSTDTQYF
TGTGCCAGCAGCTTATGGGCAGGGAGCACAGATACGCAGTATTTT
>TRBV27|TRBD2|NA|TRBJ2-7
CASSLWPPSGMQGQYF
TGTGCCAGCAGTTTATGGCCCCCTAGCGGGATGCAAGGGCAGTACTTC
>TRBV5-1|NA|NA|TRBJ2-1
CASSLDPTRVDYEQFF
TGCGCCAGCAGCTTAGACCCAACCCGGGTCGACTATGAGCAGTTCTTC
>TRBV6-5|NA|NA|TRBJ2-1
CASSYSSSYNEQFF
TGTGCCAGCAGTTACTCTAGCTCCTACAATGAGCAGTTCTTC
>TRBV6-6|TRBD1|NA|TRBJ2-7
CASSYAGQGYEQYF
TGTGCCAGCAGTTACGCCGGACAGGGCTACGAGCAGTACTTC
>TRBV7-2|TRBD2|once|TRBJ2-1
CASSLGASGINEQFF
TGTGCCAGCAGCCTAGGGGCTAGCGGGATCAATGAGCAGTTCTTC
>TRBV6-5|NA|NA|TRBJ1-2
CASSYGEGYTF
TGTGCCAGCAGTTACGGGGAGGGCTACACCTTC
>TRBV27|TRBD2|NA|TRBJ2-7
CASSFSGSLYEQYF
TGTGCCAGTTCCTTTAGCGGGAGTCTCTACGAGCAGTACTTC
>TRBV5-4|NA|NA|TRBJ1-2
CASSLRGPTNYGYTF
TGTGCCAGCAGCTTAAGGGGTCCGACTAACTATGGCTACACCTTC
>TRBV28|NA|few|TRBJ2-4
CASSPSHGGIQYF
TGTGCCAGCAGTCCCTCACACGGGGGCATTCAGTACTTC
>TRBV6-1|TRBD2|once|TRBJ2-5
CASSSTSGSGETQYF
TGTGCCAGCAGCTCGACTAGCGGGAGCGGTGAGACCCAGTACTTC
>TRBV9|NA|NA|TRBJ2-7
CASSVEGPGEQYF
TGTGCCAGCAGCGTAGAGGGGCCCGGGGAGCAGTACTTC
>TRBV5-6|TRBD2|NA|TRBJ2-1
CASSLVGGTMADEQFF
TGTGCCAGCAGCTTGGTCGGGGGGACGATGGCCGATGAGCAGTTCTTC
>TRBV7-2|NA|NA|TRBJ1-1
CASSLYRAGDTEAFF
TGTGCCAGCAGCTTATACAGGGCTGGAGACACTGAAGCTTTCTTT
>TRBV27|TRBD1|NA|TRBJ1-2
CASSTTGTGDGGFGYTF
TGTGCCAGCAGTACGACCGGGACAGGGGACGGGGGGTTCGGCTACACCTTC
>TRBV30|NA|NA|TRBJ1-1
CAWSRENTEAFF
TGTGCCTGGAGTCGGGAGAACACTGAAGCTTTCTTT
>TRBV4-3|NA|NA|TRBJ2-7
CASSQAEGSSYEQYF
TGCGCCAGCAGCCAAGCCGAGGGAAGCTCCTACGAGCAGTACTTC
>TRBV15|NA|once|TRBJ2-5
CATSRDERWETQYF
TGTGCCACCAGCAGAGATGAACGGTGGGAGACCCAGTACTTC
>TRBV5-1|NA|few|TRBJ2-7
CASSLPSTYEQYF
TGCGCCAGCAGCTTGCCTAGTACCTACGAGCAGTACTTC
>TRBV7-2|TRBD2|NA|TRBJ2-1
CASSPISGAGGHEQFF
TGTGCCAGCAGCCCTATCTCGGGAGCGGGAGGTCATGAGCAGTTCTTC
>TRBV10-3|TRBD1|NA|TRBJ1-2
CAISKEDRVLGYTF
TGTGCCATCAGCAAGGAGGACAGGGTTTTGGGCTACACCTTC
>TRBV7-9|NA|NA|TRBJ1-3
CASSPRLAPNTIYF
TGTGCCAGCAGCCCGCGACTGGCCCCAAACACCATATATTTT
>TRBV10-3|NA|NA|TRBJ2-7
CAVSWASYEQYF
TGTGCCGTATCATGGGCCTCCTACGAGCAGTACTTC
>TRBV10-1|TRBD1|NA|TRBJ2-6
CASSESSTRTGELAGANVLTF
TGCGCCAGCAGTGAGTCCTCTACCAGGACAGGGGAACTAGCTGGGGCCAACGTCCTGACTTTC
>TRBV5-5|TRBD1|NA|TRBJ2-2
CASSLETGVIAGELFF
TGTGCCAGCAGCTTGGAGACAGGGGTTATTGCCGGGGAGCTGTTTTTT
>TRBV10-3|TRBD2|once|TRBJ2-1
CAIAHREGVGEQFF
TGTGCCATAGCTCACCGGGAGGGAGTCGGTGAGCAGTTCTTC
>TRBV7-9|NA|few|TRBJ1-5
CASSLDGRGGNQPQHF
TGTGCCAGCAGCTTAGATGGACGGGGGGGCAATCAGCCCCAGCATTTT
>TRBV6-5|TRBD2|NA|TRBJ2-7
CASTRLAGESEQYF
TGTGCCAGCACCCGACTAGCGGGAGAGTCCGAGCAGTACTTC
>TRBV5-8|TRBD1|NA|TRBJ2-2
CASSNRGPGTGELFF
TGTGCCAGCAGCAACAGGGGGCCGGGCACCGGGGAGCTGTTTTTT
>TRBV9|TRBD2|NA|TRBJ2-1
CASNWTSGRPHSYNEQFF
TGTGCCAGCAACTGGACTAGCGGGAGGCCCCACTCCTACAATGAGCAGTTCTTC
>TRBV10-3|NA|NA|TRBJ1-2
CAIMETENYGYTF
TGTGCCATCATGGAGACGGAGAACTATGGCTACACCTTC
>TRBV28|NA|NA|TRBJ2-7
CASSLQYEQYF
TGTGCCAGCAGTCTCCAGTACGAGCAGTACTTC
>TRBV19|NA|NA|TRBJ2-5
CASSSLVLQETQYF
TGTGCCAGTAGTTCTTTAGTCCTACAAGAGACCCAGTACTTC
>TRBV5-1|TRBD1|once|TRBJ2-5
CASSLTGPPGETQYF
TGCGCCAGCAGCCTGACAGGGCCGCCAGGGGAGACCCAGTACTTC
>TRBV5-1|TRBD2|NA|TRBJ2-7
CASSLVISGSSYEQYF
TGCGCCAGCAGCTTGGTGATTAGCGGGAGCTCCTACGAGCAGTACTTC
>TRBV19|NA|NA|TRBJ1-2
CASSIDGGLRGYTF
TGTGCCAGTAGTATTGACGGCGGTCTGAGGGGCTACACCTTC
>TRBV7-2|NA|NA|TRBJ2-1
CASSLESGSGEQFF
TGTGCCAGCAGCTTAGAGAGCGGAAGCGGAGAGCAGTTCTTC
>TRBV6-1|TRBD1|NA|TRBJ2-3
CASSVDRNTDTQYF
TGTGCCAGCAGCGTGGACAGGAACACAGATACGCAGTATTTT
>TRBV6-6|NA|NA|TRBJ2-1
CASSMTNNEQFF
TGTGCCAGCAGTATGACTAACAATGAGCAGTTCTTC
>TRBV29-1|NA|NA|TRBJ1-2
CSVSWGGYGYTF
TGCAGCGTTTCATGGGGGGGGTATGGCTACACCTTC
>TRBV7-6|NA|NA|TRBJ1-5
CASSLGGNRNQPQHF
TGTGCCAGCAGCCTGGGGGGAAATCGAAATCAGCCCCAGCATTTT
>TRBV4-3|TRBD1|NA|TRBJ2-3
CASSTQTGGEADTQYF
TGCGCCAGCAGCACCCAGACAGGGGGAGAAGCAGATACGCAGTATTTT
>TRBV5-1|NA|NA|TRBJ2-1
CASSRFLAQSYNEQFF
TGCGCCAGCAGCCGATTCCTAGCCCAATCCTACAATGAGCAGTTCTTC
>TRBV6-6|NA|once|TRBJ1-5
CASSQGTGYQPQHF
TGTGCCAGCAGTCAGGGGACGGGCTATCAGCCCCAGCATTTT
>TRBV19|TRBD1|NA|TRBJ1-2
CASAGTDYGYTF
TGTGCCTCGGCCGGGACAGACTATGGCTACACCTTC
>TRBV7-9|NA|NA|TRBJ2-1
CASSLPFSEPFLNEQFF
TGTGCCAGCAGCTTACCTTTTAGCGAGCCCTTTTTGAATGAGCAGTTCTTC
>TRBV6-5|NA|NA|TRBJ2-7
CASSAASFSSYEQYF
TGTGCCAGCAGTGCCGCTAGCTTTAGCTCCTACGAGCAGTACTTC